Listed below are T cell receptor beta chains from one sample, sequenced in a study of cytomegalovirus exposure and HLA in healthy donors. The protocol was immunoSEQ multiplex PCR, while the TCRdb copy is restricted to in-frame clones and leaves out a portion. This table has about 87,000 clones, 74% appearing once. The sequencing sample was made of PBMCs. These receptors originate from a man under 40 in good health and CMV-seropositive. CDR3s include the opening cysteine and the closing phenylalanine or tryptophan. Each record gives: D gene, J gene, clone size, V gene, CDR3 DNA, CDR3 protein. D genes are given only for firm matches. Size values are once, few and many counts, or a class for expanded clones, and some rows have none.

D gene: TRBD2; J gene: TRBJ2-3; clone size: NA; V gene: TRBV4-2; CDR3 DNA: TGTGCCAGCAGCCACTCGACTAGCGGGAGGTTAACTTGGGATACGCAGTATTTT; CDR3 protein: CASSHSTSGRLTWDTQYF
D gene: TRBD2; J gene: TRBJ2-5; clone size: few; V gene: TRBV5-4; CDR3 DNA: TGTGCCAGCAGCCCAGCGGGGGCGGAGACCCAGTACTTC; CDR3 protein: CASSPAGAETQYF
D gene: TRBD2; J gene: TRBJ2-5; clone size: NA; V gene: TRBV7-9; CDR3 DNA: TGTGCCAGCAGCTTTAGCGGGTCTCAAGAGACCCAGTACTTC; CDR3 protein: CASSFSGSQETQYF
D gene: NA; J gene: TRBJ1-2; clone size: NA; V gene: TRBV2; CDR3 DNA: TGTGCCAACCTGGAGGGAAACTATGGCTACACCTTC; CDR3 protein: CANLEGNYGYTF
D gene: TRBD1; J gene: TRBJ2-7; clone size: NA; V gene: TRBV6-1; CDR3 DNA: TGTGCCAGCAATCAGGGGGCTCCCTACGAGCAGTACTTC; CDR3 protein: CASNQGAPYEQYF
D gene: NA; J gene: TRBJ2-5; clone size: NA; V gene: TRBV14; CDR3 DNA: TGTGCCAGCAGCCTAACTCTACAGGGCGCCGAGACCCAGTACTTC; CDR3 protein: CASSLTLQGAETQYF
D gene: NA; J gene: TRBJ1-5; clone size: NA; V gene: TRBV20-1; CDR3 DNA: TGCAGTGCTACAGGGGATCAGCCCCAGCATTTT; CDR3 protein: CSATGDQPQHF
D gene: TRBD2; J gene: TRBJ2-2; clone size: few; V gene: TRBV30; CDR3 DNA: TGTGCCTGGAGAAGGCTAGCGGGAGACACCGGGGAGCTGTTTTTT; CDR3 protein: CAWRRLAGDTGELFF
D gene: TRBD2; J gene: TRBJ2-1; clone size: NA; V gene: TRBV27; CDR3 DNA: TGTGCCAGCAGTTTATTACTAGCGGGAGGGCCAGTTGAGCAGTTCTTC; CDR3 protein: CASSLLLAGGPVEQFF
D gene: NA; J gene: TRBJ1-1; clone size: NA; V gene: TRBV27; CDR3 DNA: TGTGCCAGCAGTGCCATAGCCCCGGGGGAAGCTTTCTTT; CDR3 protein: CASSAIAPGEAFF
D gene: TRBD1; J gene: TRBJ1-1; clone size: NA; V gene: TRBV28; CDR3 DNA: TGTGCCGGAGGACAGGGAACGGATGAGACTGAAGCTTTCTTT; CDR3 protein: CAGGQGTDETEAFF
D gene: TRBD2; J gene: TRBJ2-5; clone size: NA; V gene: TRBV2; CDR3 DNA: TGTGCCGGGGGACGAGCGGGAGGGAGAGAGACCCAGTACTTC; CDR3 protein: CAGGRAGGRETQYF
D gene: TRBD1; J gene: TRBJ1-1; clone size: once; V gene: TRBV6-1; CDR3 DNA: TGTGCCAGCTCCGGACAGGGGCACACTGAAGCTTTCTTT; CDR3 protein: CASSGQGHTEAFF
D gene: TRBD1; J gene: TRBJ1-4; clone size: NA; V gene: TRBV7-9; CDR3 DNA: TGTGCCAGCAGCCGGGACAGGGCTACTAATGAAAAACTGTTTTTT; CDR3 protein: CASSRDRATNEKLFF
D gene: TRBD1; J gene: TRBJ1-1; clone size: NA; V gene: TRBV2; CDR3 DNA: TGTGCCAGTGTACCGGGACAGGGTCTTTCGGGCACTGAAGCTTTCTTT; CDR3 protein: CASVPGQGLSGTEAFF
D gene: NA; J gene: TRBJ1-1; clone size: NA; V gene: TRBV7-2; CDR3 DNA: TGTGCCAGCAGCTTAGGACAGTCGATTGAAGCTTTCTTT; CDR3 protein: CASSLGQSIEAFF
D gene: TRBD1; J gene: TRBJ2-1; clone size: NA; V gene: TRBV6-1; CDR3 DNA: TGTGCCAGCAGTGAGGGACAGGGGGTGAACAATGAGCAGTTCTTC; CDR3 protein: CASSEGQGVNNEQFF
D gene: TRBD2; J gene: TRBJ2-7; clone size: few; V gene: TRBV29-1; CDR3 DNA: TGCAGCGTTGGACCTAGCGGGGCCACCTACGAGCAGTACTTC; CDR3 protein: CSVGPSGATYEQYF
D gene: NA; J gene: TRBJ1-1; clone size: NA; V gene: TRBV25-1; CDR3 DNA: TGTGCCAGCACGGGGTTGTTAGGGCAAACTGAAGCTTTCTTT; CDR3 protein: CASTGLLGQTEAFF
D gene: TRBD1; J gene: TRBJ2-2; clone size: once; V gene: TRBV30; CDR3 DNA: TGTGCCTGGAGTGTAGGGACAGGGGGCGGGGAGCTGTTTTTT; CDR3 protein: CAWSVGTGGGELFF
D gene: TRBD2; J gene: TRBJ2-7; clone size: NA; V gene: TRBV5-1; CDR3 DNA: TGCGCCAGCAAACTAGCGGGAGGAAGTGTCGACGAGCAGTACTTC; CDR3 protein: CASKLAGGSVDEQYF
D gene: NA; J gene: TRBJ1-2; clone size: NA; V gene: TRBV2; CDR3 DNA: TGTGCCAGCAGTGAAATTAGAGGGTCCGGCTATGGCTACACCTTC; CDR3 protein: CASSEIRGSGYGYTF
D gene: NA; J gene: TRBJ2-5; clone size: NA; V gene: TRBV6-1; CDR3 DNA: TGTGCCAGCAGTGAACCAGCAGGAGAGACCCAGTACTTC; CDR3 protein: CASSEPAGETQYF
D gene: NA; J gene: TRBJ1-6; clone size: NA; V gene: TRBV4-2; CDR3 DNA: TGTGCCAGCAGCCAAGGAAACAGGGTGACAGATTCACCCCTCCACTTT; CDR3 protein: CASSQGNRVTDSPLHF
D gene: NA; J gene: TRBJ1-1; clone size: NA; V gene: TRBV16; CDR3 DNA: TGTGCCAGCAGCCAACGACGGGAGGGCACTGAAGCTTTCTTT; CDR3 protein: CASSQRREGTEAFF
D gene: TRBD1; J gene: TRBJ1-2; clone size: NA; V gene: TRBV6-1; CDR3 DNA: TGTGCCAGCAGTGAAGCGCAGGGGGTCCATGGCTACACCTTC; CDR3 protein: CASSEAQGVHGYTF
D gene: NA; J gene: TRBJ1-2; clone size: few; V gene: TRBV18; CDR3 DNA: TGTGCCAGCTCACCGACAGAGAATAACTATGGCTACACCTTC; CDR3 protein: CASSPTENNYGYTF
D gene: NA; J gene: TRBJ2-7; clone size: NA; V gene: TRBV7-8; CDR3 DNA: TGTGCCAGCAGCTTAGAGCTGGGGCAGGTCACGGCCTACGAGCAGTACTTC; CDR3 protein: CASSLELGQVTAYEQYF
D gene: NA; J gene: TRBJ1-6; clone size: NA; V gene: TRBV7-2; CDR3 DNA: TGTGCCAGCAGTTTATTTCCGGGGGAGCGCTTGGATTCACCCCTCCACTTT; CDR3 protein: CASSLFPGERLDSPLHF